The T cell receptor (beta chain) described here comes from a study of response to subunit inactivated influenza vaccine. The study's findings and limits: Authors proposed each seasonal influenza vaccination draws in few new T cells.

Using its own MiXCR run on the RT-PCR reads, TCRdb lists one record per CDR3 protein. The sample holds about 620,000 distinct CDR3 sequences, 12% seen once. For this clonotype: Its antigen is as yet unknown.

V gave up 6 bases and J gave up 1 base, with 9 bases separating them. The CDR3 has 13 residues. From germline, CDR1 is MNHNS and CDR2 SASEGT. Sequenced material: PBMCs from blood, taken on the day of vaccination. The origin of this receptor is a man aged 45-65 years who received an inactivated influenza vaccine. This chain joins TRBV6-1 and TRBJ1-1, with D uncertain. The CDR3 spells CASRIKSNTEAFF. In nucleotides, the CDR3 is TGTGCCAGCAGAATCAAATCGAACACTGAAGCTTTCTTT.